The present TCR beta chain was sequenced within a study of blood T cell repertoires in COVID-19. Turning to the study itself: The origin of the acute and convalescent COVID-19 samples was the United States, Italy and Spain. Sources were T cells, B-cell-depleted T cells, or PBMCs; the material itself was cDNA or gDNA.

Sequencing was performed with immunoSEQ multiplex PCR; in TCRdb, only in-frame clones are kept and a portion is missing. The sample lists 190,000 or so clones, roughly 90% seen once, with roughly 0.56% in the top ten. The CDR3 is 15 amino acids. Per the germline V gene, CDR1 is KGHDR and CDR2 is SFDVKD. The V end was cut by 7 bases, the J end by 3 bases, with 15 bases between. The source is a man aged 45 to 65 with acute or convalescent COVID-19. V usage is TRBV24-1 and J usage is TRBJ2-1; perhaps TRBD1 as D (6 bases). Sequencing input: peripheral blood. The CDR3 spells CATSPTGLLYNEQFF. CDR3 nucleotide sequence: TGTGCCACCAGCCCGACAGGATTACTCTACAATGAGCAGTTCTTC.